This TCR beta chain was sequenced for a study of naive and memory T cell subsets. Germline assignment: CDR1 SQVTM and CDR2 ANQGSEA. V gave up 7 bases and J gave up 6 bases; unmatched junction bases: 11. The CDR3 is 13 amino acids. The table lists this clonotype with a few counts. Its specificity is not known. Whole blood, around 2.5 ml, came from adult healthy volunteers. A UMI-containing oligonucleotide was joined by 3' ligation to the TCR cDNA template. Cells were not sorted; total RNA input targeted about 1 to 1000 ng. Findings and caveats of the study: This RNA-based method may be sensitive to activation-related transcript changes.

Blood and skin TCR RNA was reverse transcribed with alpha and beta constant primers. Ligated cDNA underwent four rounds of PCR with nested alpha and beta constant region primers and SP2. In TCRdb, the 5' RACE reads were re-called with MiXCR into one record per CDR3 protein. Of over 20,000 distinct CDR3 sequences in the sample, approximately 20% are singletons; the top ten hold around 1.8%. This receptor was taken from a female donor in good health. The V call is TRBV29-1, the J call TRBJ1-2, with TRBD1 matching 7 bases. The CDR3 sequence: CSAGQAGANGYTF. The CDR3 DNA sequence: TGCAGCGCAGGACAGGCCGGGGCGAATGGCTACACCTTC.